Each of the 26 T cell receptor beta chains below was sequenced from the same sample in a study of blood T cell repertoires in COVID-19 (dated by TCRdb to the early 2020s). Libraries were prepared through the immunoSEQ multiplex PCR assay. The immuneACCESS repertoire file appears here via TCRdb, limited to in-frame rearrangements. These files lack a portion of the clones; in checked studies, under half of the deficit traces to unresolved V genes, and the cause of the others is not known. Recorded for this sample are about 110,000 clones; approximately 82% of them occurred a single time. The ten largest clonotypes hold 4% to 5% of the sample. Material for sequencing was peripheral blood. These TCRs come from a woman aged 65 to 85 with acute or convalescent COVID-19.

This chain's CDR3 is CASSTAQGREQYF. The CDR3 nucleotides read TGTGCCAGCTCAACCGCTCAGGGTCGAGAGCAGTACTTC. The chain combines TRBV18 with TRBJ2-7; a possible D gene is TRBD1 (5 bases). The CDR3 covers 13 residues. CDR1 and CDR2 from the germline V gene are KGHSH and LQKENI. V gave up 5 bases and J gave up 7 bases, with 15 bases separating them.

V and J are TRBV28 and TRBJ2-1; 15 bases agree with TRBD2. V trimming: 3 bases; J trimming: 0 bases; junction bases outside the gene matches: 12. The V gene's germline CDR1 is MDHEN and CDR2 SYDVKM. The CDR3 length is 21 residues. In nucleotides, the CDR3 is TGTGCCAGCAGTTTGCCCCCACGGTGGACTAGCGGGAGGGCCTCCTACAATGAGCAGTTCTTC. It specifies CASSLPPRWTSGRASYNEQFF.

The chain uses TRBV10-2 and TRBJ2-7; 8 positions agree with TRBD2. The germline CDR1 and CDR2 sequences are WSHSY and SAAADI. J was trimmed by 0 bases and V by 2 bases; bases with no gene match: 3. The CDR3 is 15 residues long. Written as DNA, the CDR3 is TGCGCCAGCAGTGAGAGGAGCGGGAGCTCCTACGAGCAGTACTTC. This codes for CASSERSGSSYEQYF.

This clone was detected only a few times. The genes are TRBV4-2 and TRBJ2-1, with a tentative D call TRBD2 (6 bases). V shed 5 bases and J shed 4 bases, with 15 bases lying between them. This CDR3 is 15 amino acids long. Germline CDR1 and CDR2: LGHNA and YNFKEQ. As DNA, the CDR3 is TGTGCCAGCAGCTCCCCATCGGGACTTTACAATGAGCAGTTCTTC. Its translation is CASSSPSGLYNEQFF.

This clone appeared a few times. The chain has TRBV6-2 or TRBV6-3 and TRBJ2-7; tentative D call: TRBD1 (5 bases). CDR1 and CDR2 from the germline V gene are MNHEY and SVGEGT. This CDR3 spans 13 amino acids. Trimming took 5 bases from V and 3 from J, leaving 11 bases between them. CDR3 sequence reads: CASSVQGSYEQYV. CDR3 in DNA: TGTGCCAGCAGTGTCCAGGGTAGCTACGAGCAGTACGTC.

This chain uses TRBV5-6 with TRBJ1-4; no clear D gene. V was pared by 0 bases and J by 3 bases, with 9 bases between. This CDR3 region has 15 residues. Germline CDR1 reads SGHDT; CDR2 reads YYEEEE. The CDR3 DNA sequence: TGTGCCAGCAGCTTGGCCGCCCAGGCTAATGAAAAACTGTTTTTT. Its translation is CASSLAAQANEKLFF.

For the CDR3, the DNA is TGCGCCAGCAGCCCCTACACCGGGGAGCTGTTTTTT. Protein product: CASSPYTGELFF. J is TRBJ2-2 and V is TRBV5-1; no reliable D call. This CDR3 contains 12 residues. The V end was cut by 4 bases, the J end by 3 bases, with 4 bases between. From germline, CDR1 is SGHRS and CDR2 YFSETQ.

The chain is built from TRBV9 and TRBJ2-2; D is possibly TRBD1 (6 bases). V shed 5 bases and J shed 2 bases, with 10 bases lying between them. Germline lookup yields CDR1 SGDLS and CDR2 YYNGEE. This CDR3 region has 14 residues. CDR3 sequence (DNA): TGTGCCAGCAGAGCACAGGGAAACACCGGGGAGCTGTTTTTT. As protein: CASRAQGNTGELFF. The whole variable domain, filled in from reference TRBV9 and TRBJ2-2, reads DSGVTQTPKHLITATGQRVTLRCSPRSGDLSVYWYQQSLDQGLQFLIQYYNGEERAKGNILERFSAQQFPDLHSELNLSSLELGDSALYFCASRAQGNTGELFFGEGSRLTVL.

V and J are TRBV7-2 and TRBJ1-1, with D tentatively TRBD1 (5 bases). In germline, CDR1 is SGHTA, CDR2 FQGNSA. The V gene lost 3 bases and the J gene lost 4 bases, with 9 bases spanning the gap. The CDR3 has 13 amino acids. The CDR3 sequence: CASSFRDGTEAFF. DNA of the CDR3: TGTGCCAGCAGCTTCAGGGATGGCACTGAAGCTTTCTTT.

V is TRBV24-1 and J is TRBJ2-4; TRBD2 is a possible D gene (6 bases). This CDR3 spans 14 amino acids. Germline loops: CDR1 KGHDR, CDR2 SFDVKD. Deletions cut 4 bases from V and 9 bases from J, with 15 bases between. The CDR3 loop reads CATSDRDVGGIQYF. The CDR3 DNA sequence: TGTGCCACCAGTGACCGTGACGTGGGGGGCATTCAGTACTTC.

This chain joins TRBV6-5 and TRBJ1-3, with D possibly TRBD1 on 6 matching bases. Per the germline V gene, CDR1 is MNHEY and CDR2 is SVGAGI. Trimming stripped 2 bases from V and 4 bases from J, with 12 bases between. The length of the CDR3 is 15 residues. DNA of the CDR3: TGTGCCAGCAGTTACGAGAGGGGGATGGGAAACACCATATATTTT. Residues: CASSYERGMGNTIYF.

This sequence joins TRBV9 and TRBJ2-3; 7 bases fit TRBD1. J lost 0 bases, V lost 3 bases, and 7 bases had no gene match. The CDR3 extends over 16 amino acids. CDR1 SGDLS and CDR2 YYNGEE come from the germline V gene. This CDR3 is CASSAPGGSSTDTQYF. As DNA, the CDR3 is TGTGCCAGCAGCGCCCCAGGGGGTTCTAGCACAGATACGCAGTATTTT.

The chain links TRBV12-3 or TRBV12-4 to TRBJ1-1; 9 bases fit TRBD1. With V trimmed by 5 bases and J by 7 bases, 5 bases remained unmatched. The CDR3 is made up of 13 amino acids. The CDR3 reads CASSQTGGLEAFF. DNA of the CDR3: TGTGCCAGCAGTCAGACAGGGGGGCTTGAAGCTTTCTTT.

The chain couples TRBV28 to TRBJ1-3; D remains ambiguous. Germline V CDR1 and CDR2: MDHEN, SYDVKM. V lost 5 bases and J lost 0, with 5 bases in between. CDR3 size: 13 residues. The chain's CDR3 is CASSGLSGNTIYF. The DNA of the CDR3 is TGTGCCAGCAGTGGACTCTCTGGAAACACCATATATTTT.

This sequence joins TRBV5-5 and TRBJ2-3; unclear D gene. The CDR3 runs 16 residues. Germline V CDR1 and CDR2: SGHKS, YYEKEE (reference sequence). The ends were cut back, 0 bases at V and 0 bases at J, with 11 bases in the middle. CDR3 loop: CASSLAVSGSTDTQYF. CDR3 DNA sequence: TGTGCCAGCAGCTTGGCCGTCTCCGGGAGCACAGATACGCAGTATTTT.

This clone was seen a handful of times. This chain links TRBV29-1 with TRBJ2-7; TRBD2 agrees at 14 bases. This CDR3 has 15 residues. CDR1 is SQVTM, CDR2 ANQGSEA, per germline. J lost 4 bases, V lost 6 bases, and 8 bases had no gene match. Here the CDR3 reads CSVAGTSGSLYEQYF. CDR3 sequence (DNA): TGCAGCGTCGCCGGGACTAGCGGGAGTCTGTACGAGCAGTACTTC.

This clone was counted only a few times. The chain combines TRBV10-1 with TRBJ1-4; tentatively, D is TRBD1 (5 bases). The CDR3 covers 15 residues. Germline V gene lookup returns CDR1 WNHNN and CDR2 SYGVQD (reference sequence). Trimming removed 0 bases at V and 8 bases at J, with 13 bases between. CDR3 sequence: CASSESRGLNEKLFF. The CDR3, as DNA: TGCGCCAGCAGTGAGTCAAGGGGACTGAACGAAAAACTGTTTTTT.

The chain recombines TRBV5-1 with TRBJ2-2; D ambiguous. The V end was cut by 3 bases, the J end by 7 bases, with 13 bases between. Germline CDR1 SGHRS, CDR2 YFSETQ. This CDR3 is 14 amino acids long. In DNA form, the CDR3 reads TGCGCCAGCAGCTCCATATGGGCTAACGGGGAGCTGTTTTTT. Translation: CASSSIWANGELFF.

The rearrangement links TRBV5-1 to TRBJ2-7; weak D call: TRBD2 (6 bases). V gave up 4 bases and J gave up 2 bases, with 22 bases separating them. This CDR3 is built from 17 residues. Germline V gives CDR1 SGHRS, CDR2 YFSETQ. The CDR3 loop reads CASSPTAAGSGTYEQYV. The CDR3 bases are TGCGCCAGCAGCCCCACGGCGGCGGGATCCGGGACCTACGAGCAGTACGTC.

The V call is TRBV12-3 or TRBV12-4, the J call TRBJ2-7; weak D call: TRBD1 (6 bases). CDR3 length equals 12 residues. Trimming pared 6 bases from V and 5 bases from J, leaving 11 bases between. The CDR3 reads CASSSQGDEQYF. The CDR3 DNA reads TGTGCCAGCAGCTCACAGGGTGACGAGCAGTACTTC.

This sequence joins TRBV7-2 and TRBJ2-7; 12 nucleotides align to TRBD2. CDR3 size: 17 residues. CDR1 SGHTA and CDR2 FQGNSA come from the germline V gene. Germline trimming cut 4 bases from V and 0 bases from J; bases unmatched to any gene: 7. DNA of the CDR3: TGTGCCAGCAGCTCTAGCTCTAGCGGGGGGGCCTCCTACGAGCAGTACGTC. Translation: CASSSSSSGGASYEQYV.

V is TRBV5-1 and J is TRBJ2-1, with 7 bases that match TRBD2. The CDR3 covers 15 residues. V lost 4 bases to trimming and J lost 4 bases; unmatched junction nucleotides: 8. Germline V gene lookup returns CDR1 SGHRS and CDR2 YFSETQ. CDR3 amino acids: CASSAGLDNYNEQFF. The CDR3 DNA follows: TGCGCCAGCAGCGCCGGACTAGACAATTACAATGAGCAGTTCTTC.

This chain connects TRBV29-1 to TRBJ2-6; D is possibly TRBD1 (5 bases). Per the germline V gene, CDR1 is SQVTM and CDR2 is ANQGSEA. The CDR3 totals 14 residues. V shed 4 bases and J shed 0 bases, with 7 bases lying between them. CDR3 residues: CSVATVSGANVLTF. The CDR3, as DNA: TGCAGCGTTGCGACAGTCTCTGGGGCCAACGTCCTGACTTTC.

J is TRBJ1-1 and V is TRBV28; 7 nucleotides align to TRBD1. The trim removed 5 bases at V and 0 bases at J, leaving 9 bases unmatched. The germline V gene encodes CDR1 MDHEN and CDR2 SYDVKM. CDR3 length: 16 amino acids. The CDR3 reads CASSLTTGEVNTEAFF. In nucleotides, the CDR3 is TGTGCCAGCAGTCTTACCACAGGGGAAGTGAACACTGAAGCTTTCTTT.

This clone was seen just once. The J gene is TRBJ2-7, the V gene TRBV10-1, with no clear D. This CDR3 has 12 amino acids. V gave up 2 bases and J gave up 3 bases, with 5 bases separating them. Germline V lookup: CDR1 WNHNN, CDR2 SYGVQD (reference sequence). CDR3 nucleotides: TGCGCCAGCAGTGAGAACGGCTACGAGCAGTACTTC. Translating it yields CASSENGYEQYF.

The chain uses TRBV30 and TRBJ2-3, with 8 bases aligning to TRBD2. Germline loops: CDR1 GTSNPN, CDR2 SVGIG (reference sequence). CDR3 length: 14 amino acids. Losses at the gene ends were 5 bases for V and 4 bases for J; bases not matched to a gene: 8. The CDR3 DNA reads TGTGCCTGGGGACTAGCTAACACTGCAGATACGCAGTATTTT. Its translation: CAWGLANTADTQYF.